The 18 T cell receptor beta chains below come from one sample, sequenced in a study of cytomegalovirus exposure and HLA in healthy donors (dated by TCRdb to about 2017). Library prep was done by the immunoSEQ multiplex PCR assay. For the multiplex PCR, a mixture combining 60 forward primers for TCR Vbeta segments and 13 reverse primers for TCR Jbeta segments was used. What TCRdb holds here is the immuneACCESS table cut down to in-frame rearrangements. Part of the clones is not present; checked against another copy, under half of the missing clones reflect an unresolved V gene, and the others are unexplained. This sample comprises approximately 90,000 clones, approximately 80% of them detected only once. The ten top clones hold roughly 3% of the sample. Specimen: PBMCs. The receptor source for this set is a man between 35 and 55 years old in good health and CMV-seronegative.

The genes are TRBV28 and TRBJ2-3, with 9 bases identical to TRBD2. The J segment lost 1 base and the V segment lost 7 bases, leaving 9 bases of the junction unmatched. The CDR3 extends over 16 amino acids. The germline CDR1 and CDR2 sequences are MDHEN and SYDVKM. The CDR3, as DNA: TGTGCCAGCACCCTCGGGGCGGGGGGGCGCACAGATACGCAGTATTTT. It is translated as CASTLGAGGRTDTQYF.

The rearrangement joins TRBV4-2 to TRBJ2-7; the D gene is possibly TRBD1 (6 bases). Germline CDR1 is LGHNA and CDR2 is YNFKEQ. V lost 0 bases and J 2 bases, leaving 20 bases between the germline ends. This CDR3 has 18 residues. CDR3 coding DNA: TGTGCCAGCAGCCAAGATAACCGCCTAGGGGGAAACCCCTACGAGCAGTACTTC. As protein: CASSQDNRLGGNPYEQYF.

The V gene is TRBV6-5, the J gene TRBJ1-1; D is undetermined. The V end was cut by 4 bases, the J end by 3 bases, with 9 bases between. Germline values: CDR1 MNHEY, CDR2 SVGAGI. The CDR3 consists of 13 residues. CDR3 nucleotides: TGTGCCAGCAGTTTAACGGGAGACACTGAAGCTTTCTTT. Translating gives CASSLTGDTEAFF.

This clone occurred once. The chain has TRBV25-1 and TRBJ1-1; D unresolved. Germline-derived CDR1 and CDR2 are MGHDK and SYGVNS. The CDR3 is 14 residues long. The V end lost 2 bases, the J end lost 7 bases, and 14 bases lay between the germline ends. The CDR3 protein is CASSEGVGVGEAFF. The DNA for the CDR3 is TGTGCCAGCAGTGAAGGGGTGGGAGTGGGTGAAGCTTTCTTT.

This clone was found a few times. This chain links TRBV30 with TRBJ1-2; possibly TRBD1 for D (6 bases). This CDR3 has 14 amino acids. Germline V gene data show CDR1 as GTSNPN and CDR2 as SVGIG (reference sequence). Trimming removed 2 bases at V and 5 bases at J, with 15 bases between. This CDR3 reads CAWSHRAGDYGYTF. The CDR3 DNA reads TGTGCCTGGAGTCACAGGGCCGGGGATTATGGCTACACCTTC.

This chain uses TRBV5-1 with TRBJ1-1, with TRBD1 identical over 11 bases. The CDR3 has 18 residues. Unmatched junction bases numbered 11, after V lost 4 bases and J lost 0 bases. Germline lookup yields CDR1 SGHRS and CDR2 YFSETQ. This chain's CDR3 is CASSQVAPGQGVNTEAFF. For the CDR3, the DNA is TGCGCCAGCAGCCAAGTCGCCCCGGGACAGGGGGTGAACACTGAAGCTTTCTTT.

This sequence joins TRBV28 and TRBJ1-1; D ambiguous. Trimming shortened V by 5 bases and J by 4 bases, and 20 bases separated the two germline ends. The CDR3 spans 16 residues. The V gene's germline CDR1 is MDHEN and CDR2 SYDVKM. The CDR3 loop is CASSPPPEAWSTEAFF. CDR3 sequence (DNA): TGTGCCAGCAGTCCCCCCCCGGAGGCGTGGAGCACTGAAGCTTTCTTT.

The chain uses TRBV18 and TRBJ2-5; D remains ambiguous. V gave up 2 bases and J gave up 1 base, with 8 bases separating them. CDR1 and CDR2 from the germline V gene are KGHSH and LQKENI. The CDR3 is made up of 14 amino acids. DNA for the CDR3: TGTGCCAGCTCACCAGGCCCCGTCCAAGAGACCCAGTACTTC. Translation: CASSPGPVQETQYF.

The gene calls are TRBV19 and TRBJ2-7; 8 bases are a match to TRBD1. Germline CDR1 reads LNHDA; CDR2 reads SQIVND (reference sequence). The V segment lost 2 bases and the J segment 0 bases; nucleotides outside the gene matches: 9. The CDR3 length is 17 residues. CDR3 bases: TGTGCCAGTAGTATACATGGGACAGGAGCGCTCTCCTACGAGCAGTACTTC. It translates to CASSIHGTGALSYEQYF. Together with reference TRBV19 and TRBJ2-7, the CDR3 gives the full variable domain: DGGITQSPKYLFRKEGQNVTLSCEQNLNHDAMYWYRQDPGQGLRLIYYSQIVNDFQKGDIAEGYSVSREKKESFPLTVTSAQKNPTAFYLCASSIHGTGALSYEQYFGPGTRLTVT.

V usage is TRBV11-2 and J usage is TRBJ1-1; D is perhaps TRBD1 (5 bases). This CDR3 contains 15 residues. The V and J ends lost 4 bases and 1 base respectively, with 13 bases between them. Germline V gene data show CDR1 as SGHAT and CDR2 as FQNNGV. The CDR3: CASSWGEFSNTEAFF. The CDR3 coding sequence is TGTGCCAGCAGCTGGGGCGAGTTTTCGAACACTGAAGCTTTCTTT.

The V gene is TRBV28, the J gene TRBJ1-6, with TRBD1 identical over 10 bases. Trimming at V came to 5 bases and at J to 2 bases, leaving 15 bases not matched to a gene. The V gene's germline CDR1 is MDHEN and CDR2 SYDVKM. The CDR3 runs 20 residues. In DNA, the CDR3 is TGTGCCAGCAGTCGGACCCGGTTGACAGGGGGCCCTCCCTATAATTCACCCCTCCACTTT. Translated: CASSRTRLTGGPPYNSPLHF. The full variable domain, its missing parts supplied by reference TRBV28 and TRBJ1-6, is DVKVTQSSRYLVKRTGEKVFLECVQDMDHENMFWYRQDPGLGLRLIYFSYDVKMKEKGDIPEGYSVSREKKERFSLILESASTNQTSMYLCASSRTRLTGGPPYNSPLHFGNGTRLTVT.

This clone was observed a few times. This chain uses TRBV4-2 with TRBJ1-6; TRBD1 aligns across 9 bases. V lost 1 base, J lost 11 bases, and 9 bases stayed unmatched. The CDR3 has 16 residues. CDR1 and CDR2 from the germline V gene are LGHNA and YNFKEQ. The CDR3 is CASSQVPTGGAAPLHF. CDR3 DNA sequence: TGTGCCAGCAGCCAAGTCCCAACAGGGGGCGCAGCACCCCTCCACTTT.

The rearrangement uses TRBV6-1 and TRBJ1-1; D is ambiguous. CDR1 and CDR2 (germline): MNHNS, SASEGT. The CDR3 is 13 residues long. Between the trimmed V and J ends, which lost 4 bases and 3 bases, there was a span of 9 bases. CDR3 region: CASSGFTYTEAFF. The CDR3 DNA follows: TGTGCCAGCAGTGGCTTTACTTACACTGAAGCTTTCTTT.

The chain couples TRBV6-5 to TRBJ1-1; D call uncertain. The CDR3 is 13 amino acids. Trimming shortened V by 5 bases and J by 1 base, and 8 bases separated the two germline ends. Germline V lookup: CDR1 MNHEY, CDR2 SVGAGI. The chain's CDR3 is CASSVLRNTEAFF. The CDR3 nucleotides read TGTGCCAGCAGTGTCCTCAGGAACACTGAAGCTTTCTTT.

This sequence joins TRBV10-3 and TRBJ1-4, with D uncertain. The CDR3 is 16 amino acids. Deletions cut 0 bases from V and 0 bases from J, with 8 bases between. Germline V gives CDR1 ENHRY, CDR2 SYGVKD. As DNA, the CDR3 is TGTGCCATCAGTGAGTCGGCGGTTGCAACTAATGAAAAACTGTTTTTT. Its translation: CAISESAVATNEKLFF.

V and J are TRBV30 and TRBJ1-1; D is perhaps TRBD1 (6 bases). The CDR3 is 15 residues long. Germline values: CDR1 GTSNPN, CDR2 SVGIG (reference sequence). Deletions cut 4 bases from V and 0 bases from J, with 15 bases between. CDR3 DNA sequence: TGTGCCTGGATTGAACCGGGGGGCGTGAACACTGAAGCTTTCTTT. Amino acids: CAWIEPGGVNTEAFF.

The V call is TRBV6-5, the J call TRBJ2-7; the D is unclear. V was trimmed by 6 bases and J by 2 bases, leaving 14 bases between them. Germline values: CDR1 MNHEY, CDR2 SVGAGI. The CDR3 extends over 14 amino acids. The CDR3: CASSYRANPYEQYF. As DNA, the CDR3 is TGTGCCAGCAGCTACCGTGCTAACCCCTACGAGCAGTACTTC.

The chain has TRBV30 and TRBJ2-7; the match to TRBD1 covers 9 bases. Germline V gene lookup returns CDR1 GTSNPN and CDR2 SVGIG (reference sequence). The CDR3 has 13 residues. With 3 bases clipped from V and 2 bases from J, the junction kept 2 bases outside the gene matches. CDR3 residues: CAWSGDRAYEQYF. CDR3 coding DNA: TGTGCCTGGAGCGGGGACAGGGCCTACGAGCAGTACTTC. The variable domain in full, completed from reference TRBV30 and TRBJ2-7, reads SQTIHQWPATLVQPVGSPLSLECTVEGTSNPNLYWYRQAAGRGLQLLFYSVGIGQISSEVPQNLSASRPQDRQFILSSKKLLLSDSGFYLCAWSGDRAYEQYFGPGTRLTVT.